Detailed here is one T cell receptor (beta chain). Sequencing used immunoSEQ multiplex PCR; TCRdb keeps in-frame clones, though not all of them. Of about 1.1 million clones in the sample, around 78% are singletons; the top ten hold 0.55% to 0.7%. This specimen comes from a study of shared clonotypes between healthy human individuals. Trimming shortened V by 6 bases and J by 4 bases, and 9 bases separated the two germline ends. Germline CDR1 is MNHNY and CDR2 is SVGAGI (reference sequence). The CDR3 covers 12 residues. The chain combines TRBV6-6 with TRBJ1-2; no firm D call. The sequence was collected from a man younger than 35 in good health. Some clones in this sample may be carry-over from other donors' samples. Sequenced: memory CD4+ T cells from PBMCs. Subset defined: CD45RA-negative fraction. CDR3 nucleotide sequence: TGTGCCAGCAGGACGCGGGGCTATGGCTACACCTTC. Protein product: CASRTRGYGYTF.